This TCR beta chain came from a study of response to subunit inactivated influenza vaccine. Germline V gene sequence: CDR1 SEHNR, CDR2 FQNEAQ (reference sequence). The ends lost 7 bases at V and 3 bases at J; junction bases unmatched: 14. CDR3 length: 16 residues. Study-wide results and caveats: The authors suggested that few new T cells are recruited per seasonal influenza vaccination.

TCRdb redid the calling of the RT-PCR reads with MiXCR, one entry per CDR3 protein. Found here are fewer than 250,000 distinct CDR3 sequences, under 15% of them singletons; the top ten hold 26%. This clonotype was seen a handful of times. Its antigen is as yet unknown. Here the sequenced sample was CD8+ T cells sorted from PBMCs, taken about 5 days after vaccination. V usage is TRBV7-9 and J usage is TRBJ2-7, with TRBD1 matching 8 bases. The TCR sequence derives from a man aged 50 to 60 who received an inactivated influenza vaccine. The CDR3 DNA reads TGTGCCAGCACCCCTTTGCTAGGACAGGGAATCTACGAGCAGTACTTC. This sequence encodes CASTPLLGQGIYEQYF.